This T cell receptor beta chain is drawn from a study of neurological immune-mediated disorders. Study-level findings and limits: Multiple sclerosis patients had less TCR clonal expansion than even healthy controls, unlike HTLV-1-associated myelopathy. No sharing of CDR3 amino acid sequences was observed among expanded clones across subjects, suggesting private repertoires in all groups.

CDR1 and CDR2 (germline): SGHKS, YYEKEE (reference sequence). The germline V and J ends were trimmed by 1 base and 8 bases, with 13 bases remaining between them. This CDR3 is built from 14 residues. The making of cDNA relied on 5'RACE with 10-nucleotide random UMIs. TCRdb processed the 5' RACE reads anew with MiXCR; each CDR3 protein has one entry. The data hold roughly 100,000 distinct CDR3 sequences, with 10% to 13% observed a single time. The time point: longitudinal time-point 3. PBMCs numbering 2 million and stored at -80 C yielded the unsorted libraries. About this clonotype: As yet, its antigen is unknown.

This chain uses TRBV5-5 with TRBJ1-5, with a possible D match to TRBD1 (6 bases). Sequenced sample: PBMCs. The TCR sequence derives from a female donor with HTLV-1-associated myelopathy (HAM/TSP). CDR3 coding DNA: TGTGCCAGCAGCTTGTTGGGGGCTTGGGAGCCCCAGCATTTT. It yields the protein CASSLLGAWEPQHF.